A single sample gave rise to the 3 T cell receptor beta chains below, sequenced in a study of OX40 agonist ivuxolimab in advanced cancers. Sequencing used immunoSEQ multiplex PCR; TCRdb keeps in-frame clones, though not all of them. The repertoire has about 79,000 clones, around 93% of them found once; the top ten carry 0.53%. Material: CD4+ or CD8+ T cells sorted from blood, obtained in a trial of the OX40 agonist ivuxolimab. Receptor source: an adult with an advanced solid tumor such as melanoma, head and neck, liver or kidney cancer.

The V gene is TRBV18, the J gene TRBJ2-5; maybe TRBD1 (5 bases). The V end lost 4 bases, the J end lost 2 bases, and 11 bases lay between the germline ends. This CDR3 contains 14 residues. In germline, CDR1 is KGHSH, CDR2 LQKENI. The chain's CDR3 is CASSRGAEQETQYF. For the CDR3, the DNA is TGTGCCAGCTCACGGGGCGCGGAACAAGAGACCCAGTACTTC.

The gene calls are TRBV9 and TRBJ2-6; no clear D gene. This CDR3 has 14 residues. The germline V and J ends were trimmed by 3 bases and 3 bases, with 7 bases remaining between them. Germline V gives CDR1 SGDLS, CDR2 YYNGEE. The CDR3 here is CASSARSGANVLTF. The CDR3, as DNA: TGTGCCAGCAGCGCCCGTAGTGGGGCCAACGTCCTGACTTTC.

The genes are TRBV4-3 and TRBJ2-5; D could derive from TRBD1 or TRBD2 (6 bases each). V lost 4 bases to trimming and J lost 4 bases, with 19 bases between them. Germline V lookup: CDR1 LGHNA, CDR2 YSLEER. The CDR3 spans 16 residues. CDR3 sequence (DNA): TGCGCCAGCAGCCCTTGGGTAGCGGAGGGGGGAGAGACCCAGTACTTC. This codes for CASSPWVAEGGETQYF.